The 27 T cell receptor beta chains listed next were all sequenced from one sample in a study of shared T cell receptors in the human thymus. The repertoire was sequenced with immunoSEQ multiplex PCR; TCRdb's copy has only in-frame clones and lacks some. Among roughly 500,000 clones listed, more than 75% were seen once. The same sample was also studied in work on human thymus T cells.

Sequencing was done on a sample of thymocytes. These receptors all come from a boy younger than two with a congenital heart defect.

This chain links TRBV4-3 with TRBJ2-7, with 10 bases aligning to TRBD2. Germline-derived CDR1 and CDR2 are LGHNA and YSLEER. The V gene end was trimmed by 1 base and the J gene end by 4 bases; junction bases not matched to a gene: 4. The CDR3 length is 15 residues. The CDR3 region is CASSQVGTSEYEQYF. CDR3 DNA: TGCGCCAGCAGCCAAGTCGGGACTAGCGAGTACGAGCAGTACTTC.

CDR3 protein: CASSDQPGLAGYEQYF. As DNA, the CDR3 is TGTGCCAGCAGTGACCAACCGGGACTAGCGGGCTACGAGCAGTACTTC. The chain joins TRBV6-1 to TRBJ2-7, with 12 nucleotides matching TRBD2. CDR1 is MNHNS, CDR2 SASEGT, per germline. Trimming took 3 bases from V and 3 from J; bases not matched to a gene: 6. This CDR3 has 16 amino acids.

The CDR3 spells CASSLGGEETQYF. The CDR3 DNA sequence: TGTGCCAGCAGCTTAGGGGGAGAAGAGACCCAGTACTTC. This rearrangement joins TRBV7-6 to TRBJ2-5; tentative D call: TRBD2 (5 bases). This CDR3 is 13 amino acids long. Germline CDR1 SGHVS, CDR2 FNYEAQ. V dropped 1 base and J dropped 3 bases, with 6 bases sitting between them.

The chain has TRBV14 and TRBJ1-3; the match to TRBD1 covers 7 bases. Losses at the gene ends were 4 bases for V and 7 bases for J; bases not matched to a gene: 7. Germline V CDR1 and CDR2: SGHDN, FVKESK. CDR3 length: 14 residues. CDR3 residues: CASSLKGQRNTIYF. In nucleotides, the CDR3 is TGTGCCAGCAGCCTAAAGGGACAGCGGAACACCATATATTTT. The full variable domain, in which reference TRBV14 and TRBJ1-3 provide the parts outside the CDR3, is EAGVTQFPSHSVIEKGQTVTLRCDPISGHDNLYWYRRVMGKEIKFLLHFVKESKQDESGMPNNRFLAERTGGTYSTLKVQPAELEDSGVYFCASSLKGQRNTIYFGEGSWLTVV.

V and J are TRBV18 and TRBJ1-1, with D perhaps TRBD1 (5 bases). Trimming stripped 6 bases from V and 3 bases from J, with 17 bases between. Per germline, CDR1 KGHSH and CDR2 LQKENI. The CDR3 is 15 amino acids. CDR3 loop: CASSPAGGRDTEAFF. CDR3 DNA sequence: TGTGCCAGCTCCCCCGCGGGGGGAAGAGACACTGAAGCTTTCTTT. The full variable domain, with the rest looked up from reference TRBV18 and TRBJ1-1, is NAGVMQNPRHLVRRRGQEARLRCSPMKGHSHVYWYRQLPEEGLKFMVYLQKENIIDESGMPKERFSAEFPKEGPSILRIQQVVRGDSAAYFCASSPAGGRDTEAFFGQGTRLTVV.

This clone was counted a few times. The CDR3 is CASSPHHDGEGSYEQYF. Here the CDR3 DNA reads TGTGCCAGCAGTCCCCACCACGATGGGGAGGGATCCTACGAGCAGTACTTC. J is TRBJ2-7 and V is TRBV27, with TRBD2 matching 7 bases. Trimming cost V 5 bases and J 1 base; bases outside gene matches: 14. The CDR3 is 17 residues long. CDR1 is MNHEY, CDR2 SMNVEV, per germline (reference sequence).

The J gene is TRBJ2-3, the V gene TRBV27; 8 nucleotides agree with TRBD1. Germline CDR1 is MNHEY and CDR2 is SMNVEV (reference sequence). There are 14 residues in the CDR3. The ends lost 6 bases at V and 3 bases at J; junction bases unmatched: 5. The CDR3 region has the DNA TGTGCCAGCAGCGGACAGGGAATAACAGATACGCAGTATTTT. It codes for CASSGQGITDTQYF.

This sequence joins TRBV2 and TRBJ2-1; no definite D call. The CDR3 is made up of 12 amino acids. Deletions cut 8 bases from V and 3 bases from J, with 8 bases between. Germline V gene lookup returns CDR1 SNHLY and CDR2 FYNNEI. In DNA, the CDR3 is TGTGCCAGCGGAGCTATCTACAATGAGCAGTTCTTC. Its protein product is CASGAIYNEQFF.

The chain combines TRBV19 with TRBJ1-2, with TRBD1 as a possible D gene (5 bases). The germline V gene has CDR1 LNHDA and CDR2 SQIVND (reference sequence). With 0 bases removed from V and 9 bases from J, the gap between germline ends came to 20 bases. The CDR3 runs to 16 residues. CDR3 nucleotides: TGTGCCAGTAGTATAGAGCCCCAGGGAAGGGGAGGGCGCTACACCTTC. The encoded protein is CASSIEPQGRGGRYTF.

The V gene is TRBV5-6, the J gene TRBJ1-5, with TRBD1 identical over 7 bases. Germline CDR1 reads SGHDT; CDR2 reads YYEEEE. The CDR3 totals 16 residues. Trimming removed 1 base from V and 7 bases from J; junction bases left unmatched: 11. In DNA form, the CDR3 reads TGTGCCAGCAGCTTGTATAAGGGGGCCGATGAACAGCCCCAGCATTTT. It codes for CASSLYKGADEQPQHF.

The chain carries TRBV18 and TRBJ1-2, with D hard to call. Germline lookup yields CDR1 KGHSH and CDR2 LQKENI. This CDR3 has 16 residues. Trimming took off 3 bases at V and 0 bases at J, with 14 bases between the two ends. As DNA, the CDR3 is TGTGCCAGCTCACCCGACCGGGAACTTTCTAACTATGGCTACACCTTC. Protein: CASSPDRELSNYGYTF.

The chain recombines TRBV9 with TRBJ2-3; 7 bases line up with TRBD1. With V trimmed by 0 bases and J by 5 bases, 6 bases remained unmatched. Germline values: CDR1 SGDLS, CDR2 YYNGEE. The CDR3 loop spans 15 amino acids. The CDR3 sequence: CASSVGGAGGDTQYF. The CDR3 DNA reads TGTGCCAGCAGCGTAGGAGGGGCAGGGGGAGATACGCAGTATTTT.

This sequence joins TRBV29-1 and TRBJ2-7; 7 positions match TRBD1. The V and J ends lost 1 base and 12 bases, in that order; junction bases with no gene match: 15. The CDR3 spans 14 residues. Germline CDR1 reads SQVTM; CDR2 reads ANQGSEA. Here the CDR3 reads CSVEVDRDRDFRYF. CDR3 nucleotides: TGCAGCGTTGAAGTGGACCGAGACAGGGATTTTCGGTACTTC.

The rearrangement uses TRBV19 and TRBJ2-7; D may be TRBD2 (5 bases). Germline values: CDR1 LNHDA, CDR2 SQIVND (reference sequence). The V end was cut by 8 bases, the J end by 2 bases, with 22 bases between. This CDR3 is built from 16 residues. The CDR3 bases are TGTGCCAGTTCCACCGGTAAGGGAGCCGGGCCCTACGAGCAGTACTTC. Protein product: CASSTGKGAGPYEQYF.

The CDR3 sequence: CASGLGDRASGYTF. The CDR3 DNA is TGTGCTAGTGGTTTGGGGGACAGGGCGAGTGGCTACACCTTC. The chain has TRBV12-5 and TRBJ1-2; 9 bases map to TRBD1. After removal of 1 base from V and 7 bases from J, the junction contained 4 bases not matched to a gene. From germline, CDR1 is LGHNT and CDR2 FRNRAP. The CDR3 contains 14 residues.

This chain connects TRBV7-9 to TRBJ2-1; 7 bases are shared with TRBD2. This CDR3 has 15 residues. With 2 bases clipped from V and 4 bases from J, the junction kept 5 bases outside the gene matches. From germline, CDR1 is SEHNR and CDR2 FQNEAQ (reference sequence). CDR3: CASSLPGLQYNEQFF. The CDR3 nucleotides read TGTGCCAGCAGCTTACCGGGACTACAATACAATGAGCAGTTCTTC. The variable domain in full, with the rest retrieved from reference TRBV7-9 and TRBJ2-1, is DTGVSQNPRHKITKRGQNVTFRCDPISEHNRLYWYRQTLGQGPEFLTYFQNEAQLEKSRLLSDRFSAERPKGSFSTLEIQRTEQGDSAMYLCASSLPGLQYNEQFFGPGTRLTVL.

This chain uses TRBV6-9 with TRBJ2-3, with 8 positions matching TRBD2. This CDR3 region has 14 residues. Germline CDR1 and CDR2: MNHGY and SVAAGI. V shed 6 bases and J 0 bases; nucleotides not matched to a gene: 2. In nucleotides, the CDR3 is TGTGCCAGCAGGGCTAGCGGGAGCACAGATACGCAGTATTTT. This codes for CASRASGSTDTQYF.

The V call is TRBV9, the J call TRBJ2-7; TRBD2 aligns across 7 bases. CDR1 and CDR2 (germline): SGDLS, YYNGEE. The J segment lost 0 bases and the V segment lost 4 bases, leaving 4 bases of the junction unmatched. This CDR3 has 14 amino acids. CDR3 loop: CASSQSGASYEQYF. CDR3 DNA: TGTGCCAGCAGCCAAAGCGGGGCCTCCTACGAGCAGTACTTC.

This rearrangement joins TRBV7-2 to TRBJ2-7; a possible D gene is TRBD1 (5 bases). The V end lost 8 bases, the J end lost 1 base, and 15 bases lay between the germline ends. Germline lookup yields CDR1 SGHTA and CDR2 FQGNSA. The CDR3 length is 14 residues. The CDR3 loop is CASREQERSYEQYF. The CDR3 DNA reads TGTGCCAGCCGAGAACAGGAGAGGTCCTACGAGCAGTACTTC.

This sequence joins TRBV11-3 and TRBJ2-1; D gene unclear. Trimming shortened V by 0 bases and J by 8 bases, and 5 bases separated the two germline ends. CDR1 and CDR2 from the germline V gene are SGHNT and YENEEA. The CDR3 spans 12 residues. The CDR3 reads CASSLDRDEQFF. CDR3 in DNA: TGTGCCAGCAGCTTAGATCGGGATGAGCAGTTCTTC.

CDR3 DNA sequence: TGCGCCAGCAGCGGCCGGCGGGAGTTTTGGGCAGATACGCAGTATTTT. Amino acids: CASSGRREFWADTQYF. The chain couples TRBV10-2 to TRBJ2-3; TRBD2 aligns across 7 bases. Germline CDR1 and CDR2: WSHSY and SAAADI. V gave up 6 bases and J gave up 4 bases; unmatched junction bases: 13. There are 16 residues in the CDR3.

The V gene is TRBV10-2, the J gene TRBJ2-2; D call uncertain. Germline CDR1 and CDR2: WSHSY and SAAADI. V gave up 7 bases and J gave up 4 bases, with 13 bases separating them. This CDR3 has 14 amino acids. CDR3: CASNLPSGTGELFF. CDR3 nucleotides: TGCGCCAGCAATCTCCCATCGGGCACCGGGGAGCTGTTTTTT.

The chain carries TRBV14 and TRBJ1-4; D possibly corresponds to TRBD1 (5 bases). CDR1 SGHDN and CDR2 FVKESK come from the germline V gene. The CDR3 spans 20 residues. The V end was cut by 4 bases, the J end by 4 bases, with 28 bases between. In DNA form, the CDR3 reads TGTGCCAGCAGCCCTAACCGACTCGACATAGGTGGGGCCGATAATGAAAAACTGTTTTTT. Amino acid sequence: CASSPNRLDIGGADNEKLFF.

The chain uses TRBV18 and TRBJ2-5; TRBD2 matches 9 bases. The length of the CDR3 is 16 residues. V lost 6 bases to trimming and J lost 1 base; unmatched junction nucleotides: 9. Looked up from germline, CDR1 is KGHSH and CDR2 is LQKENI. CDR3 amino acids: CASSRPGLALQETQYF. Here the CDR3 DNA reads TGTGCCAGCTCTCGCCCCGGACTAGCGCTCCAAGAGACCCAGTACTTC.

The chain recombines TRBV6-6 with TRBJ2-5, with 12 positions matching TRBD1. The CDR3 runs 15 residues. CDR1 and CDR2 from the germline V gene are MNHNY and SVGAGI (reference sequence). J lost 5 bases, V lost 6 bases, and 7 bases had no gene match. In DNA form, the CDR3 reads TGTGCCAGCAGCCAGGGACAGGGGGCAGTTGAGACCCAGTACTTC. Protein sequence: CASSQGQGAVETQYF.

This clone was observed a single time. The V gene is TRBV4-2, the J gene TRBJ2-2; 10 nucleotides match TRBD2. Germline CDR1 LGHNA, CDR2 YNFKEQ. V dropped 0 bases and J dropped 5; count of bases not matched to a gene: 9. The CDR3 length is 18 residues. The CDR3 is CASSQERWSGRGTGELFF. CDR3 sequence (DNA): TGTGCCAGCAGCCAAGAAAGGTGGAGCGGGAGGGGAACCGGGGAGCTGTTTTTT.

J is TRBJ1-5 and V is TRBV6-1; D is ambiguous. This CDR3 has 16 amino acids. The V end lost 3 bases, the J end lost 4 bases, and 16 bases lay between the germline ends. The germline V gene encodes CDR1 MNHNS and CDR2 SASEGT. This chain's CDR3 is CASSEGVLSANQPQHF. CDR3 in DNA: TGTGCCAGCAGTGAGGGCGTCCTTTCAGCTAATCAGCCCCAGCATTTT.